This entry is about one TCR beta chain. Its antigen is undetermined. CDR3 length: 15 residues. Trimming cost V 0 bases and J 6 bases, with 12 bases left between them. Germline V lookup: CDR1 SGHRS, CDR2 YFSETQ. These data are taken from a study of T cell responses to AZD1222 COVID-19 vaccine. Overall study findings and caveats: Close to half of all spike-specific TCRs reportedly target regions of the variants that are unmutated. Just five to seven people given AZD1222 tested seropositive at baseline.

Second-dose recipients at about 4 or about 12 weeks were treated as one pooled group. Using immunoSEQ multiplex PCR, the repertoire was profiled, and TCRdb retains in-frame clones only, with some absent. The data hold 130,000 or so clones, with more than 85% observed a single time. The source material was peripheral blood, sampled 28 days after the second AZD1222 dose. This clonotype originated in an adult who received the AZD1222 COVID-19 vaccine. This chain joins TRBV5-1 and TRBJ2-2; possible D gene TRBD2, 5 bases. CDR3 in DNA: TGCGCCAGCAGCTTGGTCGGGATATACGCCGGGGAGCTGTTTTTT. Translation: CASSLVGIYAGELFF.